These 4 T cell receptor beta chains share one sample of origin, sequenced in a study of cytomegalovirus exposure and HLA in healthy donors. With 60 Vbeta and 13 Jbeta primers, the PCR was carried out. The assay was immunoSEQ multiplex PCR, and TCRdb's table has in-frame clones only and misses some. The table for this sample gives around 50,000 clones. Sequenced material: PBMCs. Every receptor here comes from a female donor in good health and CMV-seronegative.

V and J are TRBV7-2 and TRBJ2-7, with D possibly being TRBD2 (5 bases). Between the trimmed V and J ends, which lost 1 base and 4 bases, there was a span of 8 bases. Per germline, CDR1 SGHTA and CDR2 FQGNSA. The CDR3 is made up of 13 amino acids. Here the CDR3 DNA reads TGTGCCAGCAGCTTAGGACTAAGTTACGAGCAGTACTTC. Amino acid sequence: CASSLGLSYEQYF.

The CDR3 nucleotides are TGTGCCAGCAGCTTGGGGGGACTAGCGGGAGAGTGCTCCTACGAGCAGTACTTC. It is translated as CASSLGGLAGECSYEQYF. The chain recombines TRBV5-7 with TRBJ2-7; 14 bases are shared with TRBD2. TRBV5-7 is an ORF, with its function uncertain. J lost 0 bases, V lost 0 bases, and 5 bases had no gene match. The CDR3 length is 18 residues.

The chain couples TRBV4-1 to TRBJ2-2; a possible D gene is TRBD1 (6 bases). From germline, CDR1 is MGHRA and CDR2 YSYEKL. The germline V and J ends were trimmed by 4 bases and 0 bases, with 9 bases remaining between them. This CDR3 is 15 amino acids long. The chain's CDR3 is CASSPTGTNTGELFF. The CDR3, as DNA: TGCGCCAGCAGCCCTACAGGGACGAACACCGGGGAGCTGTTTTTT.

V and J are TRBV7-9 and TRBJ2-3, with TRBD2 as a possible D gene (6 bases). CDR1 and CDR2 (germline): SEHNR, FQNEAQ (reference sequence). With 8 bases removed from V and 1 base from J, the gap between germline ends came to 19 bases. This CDR3 has 16 amino acids. CDR3 amino acids: CASGIPVSGGTDTQYF. Here the CDR3 DNA reads TGTGCCAGCGGTATTCCAGTTAGCGGAGGCACAGATACGCAGTATTTT.